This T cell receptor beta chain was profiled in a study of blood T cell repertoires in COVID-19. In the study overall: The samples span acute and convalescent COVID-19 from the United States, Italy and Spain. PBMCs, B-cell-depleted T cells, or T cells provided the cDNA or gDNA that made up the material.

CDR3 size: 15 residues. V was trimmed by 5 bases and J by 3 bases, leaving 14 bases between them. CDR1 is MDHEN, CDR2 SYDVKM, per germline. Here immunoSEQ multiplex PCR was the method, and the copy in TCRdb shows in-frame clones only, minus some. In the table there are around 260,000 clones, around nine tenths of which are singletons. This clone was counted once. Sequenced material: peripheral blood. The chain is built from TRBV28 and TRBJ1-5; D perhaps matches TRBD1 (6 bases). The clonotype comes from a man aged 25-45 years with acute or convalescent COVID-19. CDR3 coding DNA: TGTGCCAGCAGTGGGAATACAGGGTTCAATCAGCCCCAGCATTTT. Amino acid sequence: CASSGNTGFNQPQHF.